This TCR beta chain is drawn from a study of shared clonotypes between healthy human individuals (dated by TCRdb to between 2020 and 2021). For the study in its entirety: A few men and two women, aged 18 to 49 years, made up the cohort. Each donor's leukapheresis produced roughly between about 0.8 and 8.9 billion PBMCs. Libraries were prepared and TCR repertoires were sequenced by different laboratories using diverse techniques, in order to increase sequencing depth and limit assay-specific biases. To estimate repertoire size and how much clonotype sharing occurs between individuals, the study deeply sequenced the blood TCR repertoires of five healthy adults. For each donor, CD4 naive and CD4 memory were each given three plates, CD8 naive was given two plates, and CD8 memory was given one plate. Overall results and qualifications from the work: The genetic and exposure-history diversity represented was limited by the small number of donors. Approximately 5% of naive CD4, 3% to 4% of naive CD8, 2.3% of memory CD4, and approximately 0.39% of memory CD8 clonotypes were shared across several donors. Incomplete sequencing was indicated by rarefaction of sorted-subset datasets, despite the large sequencing depth. Compared with non-shared clonotypes, clonotypes shared by all four sorted-subset donors had higher generation probabilities. Pairwise subsampling led to the expectation that sequencing depth would affect the degree of clonotype sharing among donors. Naive subsets generally had larger estimated clonotype richness than memory subsets did. Sampling was restricted to blood, and TCR repertoires in tissue are likely to differ from TCR repertoires in blood.

Using the deep immunoSEQ assay, TCR CDR3 regions were amplified from genomic DNA by multiplex PCR. Extracted genomic DNA from each cell subset was spread evenly across all wells of several immunoSEQ 96-well plates, with each plate serving as a replicate. Each replicate PCR for sorted subsets received about 200 ng genomic DNA, equal to about 30,000 T cell genomes. The purified libraries were quantified using a Qubit 3.0 fluorometer, sized with a Bioanalyzer 2100, and then quantified again using the KAPA Library Quantification kit. Every immunoSEQ 96-well plate was sequenced on a dedicated single-read 150-cycle Illumina NextSeq 550 flow cell. In the source study's methods: The immunoSEQ output contained only junctional sequences without quality scores, so filtering could not match that applied to full-length reads. To assign V/J genes and CDR3, sequences were annotated against IMGT germline references using PyIR, a Python wrapper for IgBLAST v1.9. Reads with weak V/J assignments (E-value above 1e-6), missing CDR3, stop codons, out-of-frame junctions, or ambiguous translated residues were removed. V3J clonotypes were defined by identical inferred V gene, J gene, and CDR3 amino acid sequence. To compute the percentage overlap between repertoires, the number of shared unique clonotypes was divided by the size of the smaller repertoire. Repertoire richness was assessed with RTK rarefaction, the Chao1 estimator, and Recon v2.1 estimates of unobserved clonotypes. For all TCRbeta clonotypes obtained by the gDNA method from a handful of donors, generation probabilities were computed with OLGA. The source is immuneACCESS, and TCRdb retained only in-frame sequences with V and J called. Part of the clones is not carried over; for the studies checked, unresolved V genes explain less than half of this, and the remainder is unexplained. V, J and clone size reflect that table, while D and trimming were determined from the DNA. The sample table shows 2,500,000 or so clones, and roughly 92% are seen once. The ten largest make up about 0.13% of the sample.

The CDR3 spans 16 residues, from the cysteine through the phenylalanine. The CDR3 DNA has 48 bases and is translated from base 1. The germline V and J ends show losses of 5 bases and 4 bases respectively, and no gene match explains 7 bases of the junction. CDR1 and CDR2 are drawn from the germline V gene: KGHSH, LQKENI. As regards this clone: Its cognate antigen has yet to be identified. No per-base quality is available; no much larger clone lies one base away.

The donors were healthy, HIV-negative adults with no recently reported acute infections or vaccinations. All donors were Caucasian adults living in Nashville, Tennessee, USA. CD4+ T cells were enriched by magnetic negative selection; naive cells were then positively selected on CD45RA, and the negative fraction formed the memory subset. Blood was collected by leukapheresis, and PBMCs were isolated by Ficoll-Histopaque density gradient centrifugation and then cryopreserved in liquid nitrogen vapor phase. Analytical flow cytometry was used to check the purity and quantity of each magnetically sorted T cell population. From each sorted fraction, genomic DNA was isolated and quantified by UV absorbance on a Nanodrop 2000c.

This clonotype originated in a man younger than 35 in good health. The sample taken for sequencing was naive CD4+ T cells sorted from blood. Taken with the paper, the label for cell subset or site translates to: CD45RA+ positively selected. The sequence is built from TRBV18 and TRBJ2-2; TRBD1 agrees with 10 junctional bases. The nucleotide sequence reads as follows: TGTGCCAGCTCAACTACGGACAGGGGGGGCACCGGGGAGCTGTTTTTT. It translates as CASSTTDRGGTGELFF.